The following is a T cell receptor (beta chain) sequence with its context. Its antigen is as yet unknown. Between the trimmed V and J ends, which lost 3 bases and 1 base, there was a span of 12 bases. Germline assignment: CDR1 SGDLS and CDR2 YYNGEE. This CDR3 spans 15 amino acids. The data are from a study of cytomegalovirus exposure and HLA in healthy donors. About the research overall: Falling in the Caucasian-associated ancestry cluster were approximately 86% of under 450 genotyped donors. Study conclusions and caveats: Rarity characterized most TCR sequences, yet some public TCRs appeared in many donors. Per published accounts, TCR beta sequences correctly predicted the HLA-A and HLA-B alleles of most subjects.

Whereas donors were nominally healthy upon sampling, unrecorded immune exposures were probable. PCR used 60 Vbeta primers and 13 Jbeta primers. Sequencing used immunoSEQ multiplex PCR; TCRdb keeps in-frame clones, though not all of them. Of about 200,000 clones in the sample, about nine tenths are singletons; the top ten hold roughly 0.98%. Material: PBMCs. The chain uses TRBV9 and TRBJ2-3; D gene uncertain. The origin of this receptor is a boy between 2 and 10 years old in good health and CMV-seronegative. Here the CDR3 reads CASSAARWGTDTQYF. For the CDR3, the DNA is TGTGCCAGCAGCGCAGCGCGGTGGGGCACAGATACGCAGTATTTT.